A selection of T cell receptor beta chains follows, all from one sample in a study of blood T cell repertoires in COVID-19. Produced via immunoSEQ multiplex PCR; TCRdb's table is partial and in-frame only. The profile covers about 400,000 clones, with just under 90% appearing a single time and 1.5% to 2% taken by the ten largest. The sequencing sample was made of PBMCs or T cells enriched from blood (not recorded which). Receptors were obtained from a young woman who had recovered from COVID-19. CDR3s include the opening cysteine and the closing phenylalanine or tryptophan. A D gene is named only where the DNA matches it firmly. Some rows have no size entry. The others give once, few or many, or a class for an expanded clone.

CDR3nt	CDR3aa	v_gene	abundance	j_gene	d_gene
TGCGCCAGCAGCTGGATCGGCAGGGAGGACTATGGCTACACCTTC	CASSWIGREDYGYTF	TRBV5-1	NA	TRBJ1-2	NA
TGTGCCAGCAGTCGTTGGGAGGGGACGGACACCATATATTTT	CASSRWEGTDTIYF	TRBV2	NA	TRBJ1-3	NA
TGTGCCAGCAGCCGACTAGCGGGAGTAGCAGATACGCAGTATTTT	CASSRLAGVADTQYF	TRBV7-9	NA	TRBJ2-3	TRBD2
TGTGCCAGCAGTTTGATCTTTCAGGGCAATCAGCCCCAGCATTTT	CASSLIFQGNQPQHF	TRBV27	NA	TRBJ1-5	NA
TGCAGTGCTAGTATGCGGGACAGGGTTTCAGGGGAGCAGTTCTTC	CSASMRDRVSGEQFF	TRBV20-1	NA	TRBJ2-1	TRBD1
TGTGCCAGCAGCTTTCGGGACTCTTCCTACGAGCAGTACTTC	CASSFRDSSYEQYF	TRBV3-1/TRBV3-2	NA	TRBJ2-7	NA
TGTGCCAGCAGCCAAAGTCAGGGGGCAGGAGGAAAACTGTTTTTT	CASSQSQGAGGKLFF	TRBV3-1/TRBV3-2	NA	TRBJ1-4	TRBD1
TGTGCCAGCAGCCGAGGTCCCCGAAACTCTGAAGCTTTCTTT	CASSRGPRNSEAFF	TRBV11-2	NA	TRBJ1-1	NA
TGTGCCAGCAGTTTATATGCAGGGGGCTCGGGCAATCAGCCCCAGCATTTT	CASSLYAGGSGNQPQHF	TRBV27	NA	TRBJ1-5	TRBD1
TGTGCCAGTTCGGAAGCGGGGAACTACAATGAGCAGTTCTTC	CASSEAGNYNEQFF	TRBV2	once	TRBJ2-1	TRBD2
TGTGCCAGCGACAGGGATGGGAACCAGCCCCAGCATTTT	CASDRDGNQPQHF	TRBV9	NA	TRBJ1-5	TRBD1
TGTGCCAGCATTCTAGGGACTAGCGGAAACAATGAGCAGTTCTTC	CASILGTSGNNEQFF	TRBV2	NA	TRBJ2-1	TRBD2
TGTGCCACCAGCAGAGATATAGAAGGGGCCTACAATGAGCAGTTCTTC	CATSRDIEGAYNEQFF	TRBV15	NA	TRBJ2-1	NA
TGTGCCAGCAGCGTAGACCGGAATGAGCAGTTCTTC	CASSVDRNEQFF	TRBV9	once	TRBJ2-1	NA
TGTGCCAGCAGGGGATCTTTAGCGGGAGGAATCTACGAGCAGTACTTC	CASRGSLAGGIYEQYF	TRBV27	NA	TRBJ2-7	TRBD2
TGTGCCAGTAGTTGGGGACTAGCGGGAAGCGAGCAGTACTTC	CASSWGLAGSEQYF	TRBV19	few	TRBJ2-7	TRBD2
TGTGCCTGGAGTGTAATTCGGAGGGGGAACACTGAAGCTTTCTTT	CAWSVIRRGNTEAFF	TRBV30	NA	TRBJ1-1	NA
TGTGCCAGCAGGACGGGACAGGGTTGTCAGCCCCAGCATTTT	CASRTGQGCQPQHF	TRBV5-4	few	TRBJ1-5	TRBD1
TGTGCCAGCAGCCCGGGACAGGGGGGGGATTTTTGGTTGCAGTACTTC	CASSPGQGGDFWLQYF	TRBV5-5	NA	TRBJ2-7	TRBD1
TGCGCCAGCAGCGGGGGACTAGCGGTCTACAATGAGCAGTTCTTC	CASSGGLAVYNEQFF	TRBV5-1	NA	TRBJ2-1	TRBD2
TGCGCCAGCAGCTCCGGGACAGGGTTGCGAGATACGCAGTATTTT	CASSSGTGLRDTQYF	TRBV5-1	NA	TRBJ2-3	TRBD1
TGTGCCAGCGGACAGAATTTTTACTATGGCTACACCTTC	CASGQNFYYGYTF	TRBV6-5	NA	TRBJ1-2	NA
TGTGCCACCAGCTCTCTGTCAGGGAATGAAAAACTGTTTTTT	CATSSLSGNEKLFF	TRBV24-1	NA	TRBJ1-4	NA
TGTGCCAGCAGCCACGAAACAAAAACCGGGACACTCCCTATAGACACCATATATTTT	CASSHETKTGTLPIDTIYF	TRBV28	NA	TRBJ1-3	NA
TGTGCCATCAGTCGGACTAGCGTAACCTACAATGAGCAGTTCTTC	CAISRTSVTYNEQFF	TRBV10-3	NA	TRBJ2-1	TRBD2
TGTGCCAGCAGTCGGCAGGGCGGTGAAAAACTGTTTTTT	CASSRQGGEKLFF	TRBV7-3	NA	TRBJ1-4	NA
TGTGCCAGCAGCTTCTCAGGGGACTATGGCTACACCTTC	CASSFSGDYGYTF	TRBV13	NA	TRBJ1-2	NA